One sample yielded the 32 T cell receptor beta chains listed below, sequenced in a study of vaccination and CD4 T cells after COVID-19. Indicated treatment: approximately nine-day PBMC culture with coronavirus spike peptide pools or control peptides (ViraFEST assay). Sequenced with the Oncomine TCR Beta short-read assay was DNA taken from cultured CD4+ T cells. Each CDR3 protein is one row after TCRdb ran MiXCR on the PCR reads. Counted here are 15,000 to 20,000 distinct CDR3 sequences, approximately 50% occurring once; the ten biggest clones make up less than 4.5%. Which antigens these TCRs recognize remains unknown. Sequences were derived from CD4+ T cells from blood, cultured in vitro, sampled before SARS-CoV-2 vaccination. The receptor set was obtained from a human donor who had recovered from COVID-19.

J is TRBJ2-2 and V is TRBV7-2; D gene unclear. In germline, CDR1 is SGHTA, CDR2 FQGNSA. The germline V and J ends were trimmed by 0 bases and 15 bases, with 17 bases remaining between them. This CDR3 is 14 amino acids long. CDR3 bases: TGTGCCAGCAGCTTAGCGCTCGGGCCCGCGGTGGTGTTTTTT. Translating gives CASSLALGPAVVFF.

The chain carries TRBV27 and TRBJ2-2; D uncertain. Germline V gene data show CDR1 as MNHEY and CDR2 as SMNVEV (reference sequence). The CDR3 spans 15 residues. V was clipped by 6 bases and J by 6 bases, with 17 bases between them. CDR3 loop: CASSSPGPMAGELFF. As DNA, the CDR3 is TGTGCCAGCAGCTCTCCCGGACCCATGGCCGGGGAGCTGTTTTTT.

This clonotype was observed a single time. The chain employs TRBV7-8 and TRBJ2-7; TRBD2 matches 7 bases. The DNA end is more similar to TRBJ2-5, so the J call may be wrong. The CDR3 is 15 amino acids. CDR1 SGHVS and CDR2 FQNEAQ come from the germline V gene. The CDR3, as DNA: TGTGCCAGCAGCTTAGCGTCCAGCGGGGTGGAGACCCAGTACTTC. This codes for CASSLASSGVETQYF.

The chain couples TRBV10-2 to TRBJ2-1; D call uncertain. The length of the CDR3 is 14 residues. Per the germline V gene, CDR1 is WSHSY and CDR2 is SAAADI. V gave up 0 bases and J gave up 8 bases, with 11 bases separating them. The CDR3 loop is CASSESPSWYEQFF. The DNA of the CDR3 is TGCGCCAGCAGTGAGTCGCCATCTTGGTATGAGCAGTTCTTC.

The chain couples TRBV29-1 to TRBJ2-2; 16 bases map to TRBD2. V shed 1 base, J shed 5 bases, and the junction held 7 bases outside the gene matches. Germline V gives CDR1 SQVTM, CDR2 ANQGSEA. The CDR3 contains 18 residues. The CDR3 DNA reads TGCAGCGTTGAAGTTACGGGACTAGCGGGGGGGTCGACCGGGGAGCTGTTTTTT. Translating gives CSVEVTGLAGGSTGELFF.

The chain joins TRBV11-3 to TRBJ2-3, with D maybe TRBD2 (5 bases). Germline CDR1 SGHNT, CDR2 YENEEA. The ends were cut back, 1 base at V and 2 bases at J, with 10 bases in the middle. CDR3 length: 15 residues. CDR3 nucleotides: TGTGCCAGCAGCTTAGCTCTCGGACTCACAGATACGCAGTATTTT. It is translated as CASSLALGLTDTQYF.

The V and J genes are TRBV12-3 or TRBV12-4 and TRBJ1-5, with D hard to call. V lost 4 bases to trimming and J lost 5 bases, with 9 bases between them. This CDR3 comprises 13 residues. CDR3 protein: CASSYGRDQPQHF. The DNA of the CDR3 is TGTGCCAGCAGTTACGGACGGGATCAGCCCCAGCATTTT.

The chain uses TRBV25-1 and TRBJ2-3; the D gene is possibly TRBD1 (5 bases). Germline CDR1 MGHDK, CDR2 SYGVNS. The V end was cut by 3 bases, the J end by 1 base, with 8 bases between. The length of the CDR3 is 14 residues. CDR3 nucleotides: TGTGCCAGCAGTGAGTGGGGCGGCACAGATACGCAGTATTTT. Its translation: CASSEWGGTDTQYF.

In nucleotides, the CDR3 is TGTGCCAGCAGCCCTGGGGGGGGGGCGGAGACCCAGTACTTC. Translated, it gives CASSPGGGAETQYF. The J gene is TRBJ2-5, the V gene TRBV7-3; perhaps TRBD2 as D (7 bases). V shed 5 bases and J shed 5 bases, with 15 bases lying between them. The V gene's germline CDR1 is SGHTA and CDR2 FQGTGA. This CDR3 spans 14 amino acids.

The V call is TRBV12-3 or TRBV12-4, the J call TRBJ1-1; 9 bases match TRBD1. The CDR3 is 15 amino acids. The V segment lost 6 bases and the J segment 0 bases; nucleotides outside the gene matches: 5. The CDR3 region is CASRGQGRMNTEAFF. For the CDR3, the DNA is TGTGCCAGCAGGGGACAGGGCCGTATGAACACTGAAGCTTTCTTT.

This chain connects TRBV27 to TRBJ1-2; TRBD1 matches at 11 bases. CDR1 MNHEY and CDR2 SMNVEV come from the germline V gene (reference sequence). The ends lost 4 bases at V and 8 bases at J; junction bases unmatched: 3. The CDR3 loop spans 13 amino acids. This CDR3 reads CASSWTGGGGYTF. The CDR3 DNA reads as TGTGCCAGCAGTTGGACAGGGGGCGGCGGCTACACCTTC.

V and J are TRBV25-1 and TRBJ2-3; no reliable D call. The CDR3 is 13 amino acids. Trimming removed 2 bases from V and 1 base from J, with 4 bases in between. CDR1 and CDR2 from the germline V gene are MGHDK and SYGVNS. The CDR3 DNA reads TGTGCCAGCAGTGAAGCGGGCACAGATACGCAGTATTTT. Encoded protein: CASSEAGTDTQYF.

The chain links TRBV11-3 to TRBJ1-2; no reliable D call. The germline V and J ends were trimmed by 4 bases and 3 bases, with 9 bases remaining between them. CDR1 and CDR2 (germline): SGHNT, YENEEA. This CDR3 is built from 13 residues. DNA of the CDR3: TGTGCCAGCAGCTCGCCTCGCTACTATGGCTACACCTTC. Its translation is CASSSPRYYGYTF.

The chain links TRBV6-1 to TRBJ2-5; 10 nucleotides match TRBD2. Germline-derived CDR1 and CDR2 are MNHNS and SASEGT. The CDR3 is 17 amino acids. Germline trimming cut 0 bases from V and 4 bases from J; bases unmatched to any gene: 8. The CDR3 reads CASSEALASGSGETQYF. CDR3 sequence (DNA): TGTGCCAGCAGTGAAGCGTTGGCTAGCGGGAGCGGAGAGACCCAGTACTTC.

This chain links TRBV15 with TRBJ2-3; the D is unclear. The germline CDR1 and CDR2 sequences are LNHNV and YYDKDF (reference sequence). V lost 6 bases and J lost 0, with 7 bases in between. The CDR3 loop spans 13 amino acids. CDR3 region: CATRLSSTDTQYF. DNA for the CDR3: TGTGCCACCAGATTAAGTAGCACAGATACGCAGTATTTT.

This clonotype was found a few times. This sequence joins TRBV19 and TRBJ1-5; 9 positions agree with TRBD1. The CDR3 length is 15 residues. Trimming cost V 5 bases and J 3 bases; bases outside gene matches: 5. The germline V gene encodes CDR1 LNHDA and CDR2 SQIVND (reference sequence). The CDR3 bases are TGTGCCAGTAGTGGGGACAGGGCAACCAATCAGCCCCAGCATTTT. The encoded protein is CASSGDRATNQPQHF.

This sequence joins TRBV27 and TRBJ2-3; 10 bases are a match to TRBD2. The germline gives CDR1 MNHEY, CDR2 SMNVEV (reference sequence). The CDR3 contains 17 residues. Trimming removed 2 bases from V and 6 bases from J; junction bases left unmatched: 11. CDR3 nucleotides: TGTGCCAGCAGTTTACAGCGGGAGGGCCTTACGATCGATACGCAGTATTTT. It is translated as CASSLQREGLTIDTQYF.

This clonotype was counted a few times. The rearrangement joins TRBV6-2 or TRBV6-3 to TRBJ1-5, with D possibly matching TRBD1 (6 bases). Germline V gene sequence: CDR1 MNHEY, CDR2 SVGEGT. This CDR3 is built from 18 residues. Trimming stripped 2 bases from V and 8 bases from J, with 25 bases between. The CDR3: CASSYLPGRGFIGKPQHF. DNA for the CDR3: TGTGCCAGCAGTTACCTCCCAGGAAGGGGGTTCATTGGGAAGCCCCAGCATTTT.

The rearrangement links TRBV20-1 to TRBJ2-1; TRBD2 matches 8 bases. The CDR3 runs 16 residues. Germline V gene lookup returns CDR1 DFQATT and CDR2 SNEGSKA (reference sequence). V was clipped by 3 bases and J by 0 bases; unmatched bases: 7. CDR3 sequence reads: CSASDSGKSSYNEQFF. The CDR3 DNA follows: TGCAGTGCTAGTGATAGCGGGAAGAGCTCCTACAATGAGCAGTTCTTC.

The chain employs TRBV11-1 and TRBJ2-7; 9 bases align to TRBD2. V gave up 5 bases and J gave up 6 bases; unmatched junction bases: 5. The CDR3 has 13 residues. The V gene's germline CDR1 is SGHAT and CDR2 FQDESV (reference sequence). For the CDR3, the DNA is TGTGCCAGCAGCCCTAGCGGGATGGTCGAGCAGTACTTC. The encoded protein is CASSPSGMVEQYF.

The chain has TRBV19 and TRBJ1-6; 8 positions agree with TRBD1. The CDR3 consists of 15 residues. V was clipped by 6 bases and J by 7 bases; unmatched bases: 8. The germline V gene encodes CDR1 LNHDA and CDR2 SQIVND (reference sequence). CDR3 in amino acids: CASRGQERRNSPLHF. Here the CDR3 DNA reads TGTGCCAGTAGGGGACAGGAGAGACGGAATTCACCCCTCCACTTT.

The chain combines TRBV6-4 with TRBJ2-1; 12 positions agree with TRBD2. The CDR3 sequence is 14 residues long. J lost 10 bases, V lost 6 bases, and 7 bases had no gene match. Germline V gene data show CDR1 as MRHNA and CDR2 as SNTAGT. The CDR3 DNA follows: TGTGCCAGCAGCCCCGAGACTAGCGGGGGAGAGCAGTTCTTC. Translated: CASSPETSGGEQFF.

The chain carries TRBV6-1 and TRBJ1-1, with TRBD1 matching 7 bases. CDR1 and CDR2 from the germline V gene are MNHNS and SASEGT. Trimming took 4 bases from V and 0 from J; bases not matched to a gene: 8. The CDR3 has 16 amino acids. This chain's CDR3 is CASSVRDSNMNTEAFF. CDR3 coding DNA: TGTGCCAGCAGTGTTCGGGACAGCAATATGAACACTGAAGCTTTCTTT.

This clonotype was found a few times. The CDR3 reads CASSSYGSYGGYTF. DNA of the CDR3: TGTGCCAGCAGTTCATACGGCAGTTACGGCGGCTACACCTTC. The rearrangement uses TRBV28 and TRBJ1-2; D gene unclear. The CDR3 is 14 amino acids. The ends were cut back, 4 bases at V and 8 bases at J, with 17 bases in the middle. The V gene's germline CDR1 is MDHEN and CDR2 SYDVKM.

The chain employs TRBV6-5 and TRBJ2-2; no clear D. The CDR3 covers 14 residues. V lost 2 bases to trimming and J lost 7 bases, with 11 bases between them. The germline gives CDR1 MNHEY, CDR2 SVGAGI. In DNA form, the CDR3 reads TGTGCCAGCAGTTACGGTTGGTGGGTCGGGGAGCTGTTTTTT. Encoded protein: CASSYGWWVGELFF.

V is TRBV19 and J is TRBJ2-1; TRBD1 matches 8 bases. CDR1 is LNHDA, CDR2 SQIVND, per germline (reference sequence). V lost 5 bases, J lost 6 bases, and 3 bases stayed unmatched. The CDR3 length is 13 residues. Here the CDR3 reads CASSVDRGNEQFF. CDR3 sequence (DNA): TGTGCCAGTAGTGTTGACAGGGGCAATGAGCAGTTCTTC.

The chain joins TRBV19 to TRBJ2-3; the D gene is possibly TRBD2 (6 bases). The V gene's germline CDR1 is LNHDA and CDR2 SQIVND (reference sequence). The V end lost 1 base, the J end lost 7 bases, and 15 bases lay between the germline ends. The CDR3 is 15 residues long. The CDR3 DNA reads TGTGCCAGTAGTATAGGCCGGGACTCGGGGAATACGCAGTATTTT. Translation: CASSIGRDSGNTQYF.

This rearrangement joins TRBV20-1 to TRBJ2-3, with 8 bases lining up with TRBD2. The CDR3 covers 15 residues. The J segment lost 5 bases and the V segment lost 2 bases, leaving 9 bases of the junction unmatched. Germline V gene sequence: CDR1 DFQATT, CDR2 SNEGSKA (reference sequence). CDR3 DNA: TGCAGTGCTAGACTCGCCGGCGGGGGGCAAGATACGCAGTATTTT. Protein product: CSARLAGGGQDTQYF.

This clonotype has more than one count but fewer than ten. The V and J genes are TRBV10-3 and TRBJ1-5; D unclear. Trimming shortened V by 11 bases and J by 1 base, and 21 bases separated the two germline ends. The CDR3 is 16 amino acids. CDR1 ENHRY and CDR2 SYGVKD come from the germline V gene. CDR3 sequence: CASQDIRKGSNQPQHF. CDR3 DNA: TGTGCCTCCCAAGACATTCGAAAAGGGAGCAATCAGCCCCAGCATTTT.

The sample holds a few counts of this clonotype. The chain employs TRBV10-3 and TRBJ2-7; 9 bases agree with TRBD2. From germline, CDR1 is ENHRY and CDR2 SYGVKD. The CDR3 has 16 amino acids. V shed 3 bases and J 3 bases; nucleotides not matched to a gene: 9. CDR3 nucleotides: TGTGCCATCAGTGAAGAGCGGGAGGAGCTCTTCTACGAGCAGTACTTC. Protein sequence: CAISEEREELFYEQYF.

This clonotype showed up just a few times. The chain has TRBV20-1 and TRBJ2-3, with D possibly TRBD2 on 5 matching bases. Germline V gene sequence: CDR1 DFQATT, CDR2 SNEGSKA (reference sequence). Trimming stripped 6 bases from V and 2 bases from J, with 18 bases between. There are 15 residues in the CDR3. This chain's CDR3 is CSALKFGETTDTQYF. The DNA for the CDR3 is TGCAGTGCCCTCAAGTTCGGGGAGACCACAGATACGCAGTATTTT.

This clonotype was found a few times. The chain couples TRBV6-5 to TRBJ1-6; 12 positions agree with TRBD1. Germline values: CDR1 MNHEY, CDR2 SVGAGI. V lost 2 bases, J lost 8 bases, and 10 bases stayed unmatched. The CDR3 has 18 amino acids. CDR3 loop: CASSYGTGGAFRDSPLHF. As DNA, the CDR3 is TGTGCCAGCAGTTACGGGACAGGGGGCGCTTTTAGGGATTCACCCCTCCACTTT.